The 13 T cell receptor beta chains below come from one sample, sequenced in a study of T cell repertoires in cytomegalovirus infection. TCRdb processed the reads anew with MiXCR; each CDR3 protein has one entry. The sample lists approximately 500,000 distinct CDR3 sequences, about 17% seen once, with 20% to 30% in the top ten. The sample consisted of CD8+ T cells from PBMCs. The receptors stem from a human donor in good health (CMV status not recorded). Some clones in this sample may be carry-over from other donors' samples.

This clonotype has a count of ten or more. The chain recombines TRBV4-1 with TRBJ1-2; no clear D. The CDR3 spans 13 residues. The germline V and J ends were trimmed by 6 bases and 3 bases, with 11 bases remaining between them. Germline V gene data show CDR1 as MGHRA and CDR2 as YSYEKL. The DNA of the CDR3 is TGCGCCAGCAGAAGTGTCCACGACTATGGCTACACCTTC. The encoded protein is CASRSVHDYGYTF.

This clonotype has only a few counts. The V call is TRBV20-1, the J call TRBJ2-1; D is possibly TRBD1 (5 bases). Germline V CDR1 and CDR2: DFQATT, SNEGSKA (reference sequence). CDR3 length: 15 residues. Trimming took off 6 bases at V and 9 bases at J, with 24 bases between the two ends. The CDR3 is CSAPGSGQAWSEQFF. In nucleotides, the CDR3 is TGCAGTGCCCCGGGCTCAGGGCAAGCCTGGAGTGAGCAGTTCTTC.

The chain uses TRBV9 and TRBJ1-2; tentative D call: TRBD1 (5 bases). V was pared by 3 bases and J by 0 bases, with 15 bases between. The CDR3 length is 16 residues. Germline CDR1 is SGDLS and CDR2 is YYNGEE. CDR3 residues: CASSAFPQGANYGYTF. CDR3 DNA sequence: TGTGCCAGCAGCGCTTTCCCCCAGGGTGCTAACTATGGCTACACCTTC.

The CDR3 spells CATAQGFQPQHF. CDR3 in DNA: TGTGCCACCGCGCAGGGTTTTCAGCCCCAGCATTTT. The V gene is TRBV27, the J gene TRBJ1-5, with D perhaps matching TRBD1 (5 bases). This CDR3 has 12 residues. V was shortened by 10 bases and J by 6 bases, with 13 bases between the two germline ends. Germline CDR1 and CDR2: MNHEY and SMNVEV (reference sequence).

This clonotype was seen only a few times. The V call is TRBV15, the J call TRBJ2-5; D may be TRBD1 or TRBD2 (5 bases each). Germline values: CDR1 LNHNV, CDR2 YYDKDF (reference sequence). V shed 1 base and J shed 5 bases, with 14 bases lying between them. The CDR3 covers 15 residues. The CDR3 sequence: CATSRARGPGETQYF. CDR3 bases: TGTGCCACCAGCAGAGCGAGGGGCCCAGGGGAGACCCAGTACTTC.

Comment on this clonotype: Without the conserved terminal phenylalanine or tryptophan, this CDR3 likely stems from a read error. CDR3 nucleotides: TGTGCCAGTAGCTCATCCGGGACTAGCGGGAGGATACAAGAGACCCAGTACTTA. Encoded protein: CASSSSGTSGRIQETQYL. The chain links TRBV7-4 to TRBJ2-5; 15 bases align to TRBD2. Germline V gene data show CDR1 as SGHVT and CDR2 as SQSDAQ. This CDR3 is built from 18 residues.

This clonotype came up many times. The chain recombines TRBV5-4 with TRBJ2-7; TRBD1 aligns across 8 bases. Germline CDR1 SGHNT, CDR2 YYREEE (reference sequence). V shed 4 bases and J 3 bases; nucleotides not matched to a gene: 9. The CDR3 extends over 15 amino acids. The CDR3 loop is CASSRGQGMLYEQYF. The CDR3 DNA reads TGTGCCAGCAGCCGAGGACAGGGTATGCTCTACGAGCAGTACTTC.

This clonotype was seen at least ten times. The chain combines TRBV5-1 with TRBJ2-5; 7 bases line up with TRBD1. The CDR3 runs 15 residues. From germline, CDR1 is SGHRS and CDR2 YFSETQ. V was pared by 3 bases and J by 3 bases, with 8 bases of the junction left unmatched. This CDR3 reads CASSSGQLPKETQYF. CDR3 DNA: TGCGCCAGCAGCTCGGGACAGCTGCCTAAAGAGACCCAGTACTTC. Full variable domain (remainder filled in from reference TRBV5-1 and TRBJ2-5): KAGVTQTPRYLIKTRGQQVTLSCSPISGHRSVSWYQQTPGQGLQFLFEYFSETQRNKGNFPGRFSGRQFSNSRSEMNVSTLELGDSALYLCASSSGQLPKETQYFGPGTRLLVL.

This clonotype was seen a single time. This may stem from a read error, because a much larger clone lies one nucleotide away. The chain joins TRBV7-6 to TRBJ2-1; TRBD2 is a possible D gene (6 bases). The CDR3 spans 17 residues. Germline assignment: CDR1 SGHVS and CDR2 FNYEAQ. Trimming stripped 1 base from V and 12 bases from J, with 25 bases between. CDR3 DNA sequence: TGTGCCAGCAGCTTAGAGGTTCCGGGGCCAAGGGAGGATGGGCAGTTCTTC. It codes for CASSLEVPGPREDGQFF.

This clonotype was recorded at least ten times. The chain employs TRBV4-1 and TRBJ1-1, with D unclear. V shed 0 bases and J shed 1 base, with 9 bases lying between them. The CDR3 sequence is 15 residues long. Germline-derived CDR1 and CDR2 are MGHRA and YSYEKL. The CDR3 loop is CASSQEKGTNTEAFF. CDR3 nucleotide sequence: TGCGCCAGCAGCCAAGAAAAGGGAACGAACACTGAAGCTTTCTTT.

This clonotype turned up a few times. V is TRBV28 and J is TRBJ2-5; tentative D call: TRBD1 (5 bases). The CDR3 is 16 amino acids. Germline V gives CDR1 MDHEN, CDR2 SYDVKM. Trimming removed 4 bases at V and 9 bases at J, with 24 bases between. The CDR3 is CASSSLLSRPLGAQYF. As DNA, the CDR3 is TGTGCCAGCAGTTCCCTTCTTAGTAGACCATTAGGGGCCCAGTACTTC.

This clonotype has more than one count but fewer than ten. V is TRBV9 and J is TRBJ2-6; TRBD1 or TRBD2 may be the D gene (6 bases each). Trimming took 0 bases from V and 4 from J, leaving 11 bases between them. CDR1 and CDR2 from the germline V gene are SGDLS and YYNGEE. The CDR3 has 16 residues. The DNA of the CDR3 is TGTGCCAGCAGCGTAGGGGGGGCGCAAGGGGCCAACGTCCTGACTTTC. It encodes CASSVGGAQGANVLTF.

The chain carries TRBV6-5 and TRBJ1-2; 7 bases map to TRBD1. The CDR3 loop spans 17 amino acids. Germline V gene lookup returns CDR1 MNHEY and CDR2 SVGAGI. The J segment lost 2 bases and the V segment lost 2 bases, leaving 11 bases of the junction unmatched. The CDR3 is CASSYLPSTGRNYGYTF. In nucleotides, the CDR3 is TGTGCCAGCAGTTACCTACCTTCGACAGGGAGGAACTATGGCTACACCTTC.